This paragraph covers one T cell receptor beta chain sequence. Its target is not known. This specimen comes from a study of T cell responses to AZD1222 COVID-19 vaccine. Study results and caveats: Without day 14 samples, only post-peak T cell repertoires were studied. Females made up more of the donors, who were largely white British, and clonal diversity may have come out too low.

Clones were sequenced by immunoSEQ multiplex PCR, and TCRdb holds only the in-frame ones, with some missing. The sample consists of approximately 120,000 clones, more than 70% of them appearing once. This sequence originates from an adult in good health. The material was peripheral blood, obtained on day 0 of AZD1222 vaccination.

The CDR3 DNA is TGTGCCAGCAGTTTGTGGGAGAGCTATGGCTACACCTTC. Translated, it gives CASSLWESYGYTF. The chain is built from TRBV12-3 or TRBV12-4 and TRBJ1-2; D is unresolved. V was cut by 3 bases and J by 4 bases, with 9 bases left in between. The CDR3 is 13 residues long.